This TCR beta chain was profiled in a study of sequential checkpoint blockade in melanoma. Across the whole study: Randomization was 1:1 between first-line nivolumab→ipilimumab and ipilimumab→nivolumab. Maintenance nivolumab came after either treatment sequence.

Some clones are missing from TCRdb's copy, which holds only in-frame ones; the method was immunoSEQ multiplex PCR. This table has about 5,000 clones, over 70% appearing once. Stated treatment: randomized to nivolumab then ipilimumab (arm A) or the reverse (arm B). Live CD3+CD8+ CD19− CD56− cells were sorted from PBMCs. The germline V gene has CDR1 MNHGY and CDR2 SVAAGI. V gave up 2 bases and J gave up 7 bases; unmatched junction bases: 6. The CDR3 has 14 amino acids. Specimen: CD8+ T cells sorted from blood (inferred from file names), collected from a patient given nivolumab and ipilimumab in sequence. The TCR comes from a human donor with melanoma. The gene calls are TRBV6-9 and TRBJ1-2, with TRBD1 matching 8 bases. CDR3: CASSYVAGGGGYTF. The CDR3 DNA reads as TGTGCCAGCAGTTATGTCGCAGGGGGCGGTGGCTACACCTTC.